One and the same sample provided the 5 T cell receptor beta chains below, sequenced in a study of T cell responses to AZD1222 COVID-19 vaccine. Data came from immunoSEQ multiplex PCR; TCRdb stores just in-frame clones and leaves some out. The data contain 100,000 or so clones, roughly nine tenths of them singletons. This material consisted of peripheral blood, taken on day 0 of AZD1222 vaccination. These receptors all come from an adult in good health.

This clone came up once. The J gene is TRBJ2-3, the V gene TRBV5-1; D may be TRBD2 (6 bases). In germline, CDR1 is SGHRS, CDR2 YFSETQ. This CDR3 contains 16 residues. Trimming removed 0 bases at V and 3 bases at J, with 14 bases between. The CDR3 DNA follows: TGCGCCAGCAGCTTGGGGCCTAGCGAGGGGACAGATACGCAGTATTTT. Translation gives CASSLGPSEGTDTQYF.

On this clone: Distinct nucleotide sequences in the sample also encode this CDR3. The chain carries TRBV25-1 and TRBJ2-3; unclear D gene. The CDR3 is 14 residues long. The germline V and J ends were trimmed by 3 bases and 3 bases, with 10 bases remaining between them. The germline gives CDR1 MGHDK, CDR2 SYGVNS. The CDR3 reads CASSEFSLTDTQYF. CDR3 sequence (DNA): TGTGCCAGCAGTGAGTTTAGTTTGACAGATACGCAGTATTTT.

The chain uses TRBV15 and TRBJ2-1; 13 positions match TRBD2. Germline assignment: CDR1 LNHNV and CDR2 YYDKDF (reference sequence). This CDR3 has 19 residues. Trimming removed 3 bases from V and 4 bases from J; junction bases left unmatched: 12. In DNA, the CDR3 is TGTGCCACCAGCAGGGGAGGGACTAGCGGGAAGATGCGGTACAATGAGCAGTTCTTC. The encoded protein is CATSRGGTSGKMRYNEQFF.

This chain joins TRBV11-2 and TRBJ1-6; D ambiguous. The CDR3 is 13 amino acids. Per the germline V gene, CDR1 is SGHAT and CDR2 is FQNNGV. Trimming pared 4 bases from V and 7 bases from J, leaving 8 bases between. CDR3 protein: CASSSTENSPLHF. Written as DNA, the CDR3 is TGTGCCAGCAGCTCCACGGAAAATTCACCCCTCCACTTT.

J is TRBJ2-5 and V is TRBV3-1 (or the pseudogene TRBV3-2), with 8 bases identical to TRBD2. The CDR3 extends over 17 amino acids. Germline trimming cut 0 bases from V and 1 base from J; bases unmatched to any gene: 7. The germline V gene has CDR1 LGHDT and CDR2 YNNKEL (reference sequence). The CDR3 DNA reads as TGTGCCAGCAGCCAAGAGGGAAGTCTAGCGGGCCAAGAGACCCAGTACTTC. This encodes CASSQEGSLAGQETQYF.